This T cell receptor beta chain was recorded in a study of blood T cell repertoires in COVID-19 (dated by TCRdb to the early 2020s). Regarding the study in general: The collaborator samples originated in the United States, Italy and Spain and spanned the acute and convalescent phases of COVID-19. The prospective study material was composed of cDNA or gDNA derived from T cells, B-cell-depleted T cells, or PBMCs. Deeply sampled blood TCRbeta repertoires from subjects exposed to, actively infected with, or recovered from COVID-19 were included in the dataset. The repertoires were released in a freely available public database intended as a resource for research on the immune response to SARS-CoV-2. The samples were drawn from two sources: the first 160 participants of the ongoing ImmuneRACE study, and over 1,000 subjects contributed by 6 global collaborators. A de-identified subject ID, COVID-19 status, age in years and sex were almost always included in the sample metadata. Where available, HLA class I and class II types were taken from metadata supplied by the sample provider and were not determined by assay-based typing.

At one collaborating source in Seattle, patients were enrolled during active infection and were followed longitudinally through the course of disease. Whole blood was collected in K2EDTA tubes by collaborating institutions according to the institutions' own protocols. Collaborator samples were shipped for TCRbeta analysis as frozen whole blood, isolated PBMCs, or DNA extracted from either sample type. Concerning this clone: It has no known antigen specificity. The input lacks base qualities; no much larger clone sits a single base away.

Results and caveats for the whole study, not just this receptor: Clinical and demographic metadata were provided uncurated, with the amount varying by source and participant.

The immunoSEQ Assay, a bias-controlled multiplex PCR, was used to amplify TCRbeta CDR3 regions from genomic DNA. The authors' analysis ran thus. The number of nucleated cells in each sample was estimated by amplification of reference gene primers within the assay. To quantify the absolute abundance of each unique TCRbeta CDR3 rearrangement, sequence reads were collapsed and filtered. For each sample, productive Simpson clonality was calculated as the square root of Simpson's diversity index across productive rearrangements. Entries here come from immuneACCESS through TCRdb and include only in-frame sequences with V and J called. Some clones fail to appear in such tables; in the studies checked, an unresolved V gene covers under half of the shortfall, and the cause of the remainder is unknown. That table gives V, J and clone size, and the DNA gave D and trimming. The table for this sample lists 190,000 or so clones; roughly 81% of them were counted only once. The leading ten clones occupy about 12% of the sample.

V lost 6 bases and J lost 10 bases; the stretch between them is 13 bases long. From cysteine to phenylalanine, the CDR3 is 12 amino acids long. The DNA shown is the 36-base CDR3, in frame from base 1. The germline V gene provides CDR1 SNHLY and CDR2 FYNNEI. The sequencing input was peripheral blood. Recombination linked TRBV2 to TRBJ2-1; the D segment could be TRBD2, given 5 matching bases. This sequence was found in a woman older than 75 with COVID-19, enrolled during active disease. The nucleotides read TGTGCCAGCAGGGGAGTGACCCGAGAGCAGTTCTTC. The resulting protein is CASRGVTREQFF. When the CDR3 is completed using the reference TRBV2 and TRBJ2-1 genes on either side, the full variable domain is EPEVTQTPSHQVTQMGQEVILRCVPISNHLYFYWYRQILGQKVEFLVSFYNNEISEKSEIFDDQFSVERPDGSNFTLKIRSTKLEDSAMYFCASRGVTREQFFGPGTRLTVL.